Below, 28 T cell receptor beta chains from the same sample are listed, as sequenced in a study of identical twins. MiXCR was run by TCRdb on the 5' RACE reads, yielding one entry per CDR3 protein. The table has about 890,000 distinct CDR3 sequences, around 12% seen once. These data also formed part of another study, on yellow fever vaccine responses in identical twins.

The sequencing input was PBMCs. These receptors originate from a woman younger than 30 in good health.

This CDR3 is CVSRELGADTQYF. CDR3 sequence (DNA): TGTGTTTCCCGGGAACTCGGGGCAGATACGCAGTATTTT. The rearrangement joins TRBV6-1 to TRBJ2-3; D perhaps matches TRBD2 (5 bases). Germline loops: CDR1 MNHNS, CDR2 SASEGT. The CDR3 loop spans 13 amino acids.

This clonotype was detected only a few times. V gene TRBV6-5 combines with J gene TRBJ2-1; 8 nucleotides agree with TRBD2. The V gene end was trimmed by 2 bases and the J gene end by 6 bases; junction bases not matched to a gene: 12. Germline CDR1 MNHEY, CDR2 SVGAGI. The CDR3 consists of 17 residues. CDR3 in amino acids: CASSYELAGEGGNEQFF. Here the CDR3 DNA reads TGTGCCAGCAGTTACGAGCTAGCGGGTGAAGGGGGCAATGAGCAGTTCTTC.

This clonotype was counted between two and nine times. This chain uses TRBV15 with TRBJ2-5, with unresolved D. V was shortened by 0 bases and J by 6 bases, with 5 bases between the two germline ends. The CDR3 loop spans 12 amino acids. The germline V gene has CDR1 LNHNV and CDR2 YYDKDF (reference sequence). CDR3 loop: CATSRDLKTQYF. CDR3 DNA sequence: TGTGCCACCAGCAGAGATTTGAAGACCCAGTACTTC. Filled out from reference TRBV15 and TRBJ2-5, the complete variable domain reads DAMVIQNPRYQVTQFGKPVTLSCSQTLNHNVMYWYQQKSSQAPKLLFHYYDKDFNNEADTPDNFQSRRPNTSFCFLDIRSPGLGDTAMYLCATSRDLKTQYFGPGTRLLVL.

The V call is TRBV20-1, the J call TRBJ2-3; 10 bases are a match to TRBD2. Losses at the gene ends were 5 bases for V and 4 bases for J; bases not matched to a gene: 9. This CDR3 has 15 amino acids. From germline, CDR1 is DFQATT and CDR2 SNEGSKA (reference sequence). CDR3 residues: CSARGLAEGADTQYF. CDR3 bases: TGCAGTGCTCGCGGACTAGCGGAGGGCGCAGATACGCAGTATTTT.

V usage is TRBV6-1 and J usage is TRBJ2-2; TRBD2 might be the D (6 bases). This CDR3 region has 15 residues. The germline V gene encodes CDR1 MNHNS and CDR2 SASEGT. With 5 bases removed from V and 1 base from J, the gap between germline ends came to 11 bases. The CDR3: CASSTGELNTGELFF. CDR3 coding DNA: TGTGCCAGCAGTACGGGGGAGTTGAACACCGGGGAGCTGTTTTTT.

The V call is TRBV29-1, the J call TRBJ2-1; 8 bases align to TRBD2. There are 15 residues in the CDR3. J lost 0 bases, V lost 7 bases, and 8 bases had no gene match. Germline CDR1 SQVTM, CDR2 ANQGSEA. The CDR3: CSAEPLAGSYNEQFF. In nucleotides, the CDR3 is TGCAGCGCCGAACCGCTAGCGGGCTCCTACAATGAGCAGTTCTTC.

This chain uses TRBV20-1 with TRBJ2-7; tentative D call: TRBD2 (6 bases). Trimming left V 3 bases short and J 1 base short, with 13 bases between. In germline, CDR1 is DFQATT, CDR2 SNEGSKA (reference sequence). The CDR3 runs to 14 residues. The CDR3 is CSASVAGLSYEQYF. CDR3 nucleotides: TGCAGTGCTAGTGTGGCGGGACTTTCCTACGAGCAGTACTTC.

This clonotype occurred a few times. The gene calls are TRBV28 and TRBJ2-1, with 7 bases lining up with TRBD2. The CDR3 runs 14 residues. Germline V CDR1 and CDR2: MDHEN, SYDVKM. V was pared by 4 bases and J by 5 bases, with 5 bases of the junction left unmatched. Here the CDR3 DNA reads TGTGCCAGCAGTTACGGCGGGGGACACAATGAGCAGTTCTTC. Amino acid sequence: CASSYGGGHNEQFF.

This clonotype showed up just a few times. The CDR3 bases are TGCGCCAGCAGCCAAGTGTTCACCAACAATGAGCAGTTCTTC. Its protein product is CASSQVFTNNEQFF. V gene TRBV4-1 combines with J gene TRBJ2-1; D uncertain. V shed 1 base and J shed 5 bases, with 9 bases lying between them. The CDR3 runs 14 residues. The V gene's germline CDR1 is MGHRA and CDR2 YSYEKL.

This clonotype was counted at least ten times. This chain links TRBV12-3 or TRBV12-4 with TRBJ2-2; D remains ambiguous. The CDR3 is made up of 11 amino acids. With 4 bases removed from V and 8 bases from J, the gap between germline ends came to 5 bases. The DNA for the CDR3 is TGTGCCAGCAGTTCGATAGGGGAGCTGTTTTTT. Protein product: CASSSIGELFF.

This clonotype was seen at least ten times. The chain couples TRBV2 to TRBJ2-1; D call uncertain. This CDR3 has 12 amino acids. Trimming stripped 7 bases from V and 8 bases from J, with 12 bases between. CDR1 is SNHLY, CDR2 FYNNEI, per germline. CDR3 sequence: CASTETRHEQFF. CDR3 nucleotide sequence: TGTGCCAGCACCGAGACACGTCATGAGCAGTTCTTC.

The CDR3 DNA reads as TGTGCCACCAGCGGGGGCCCCAGGGCAGAGGAGACCCAGTACTTC. Translated, it gives CATSGGPRAEETQYF. The V and J genes are TRBV15 and TRBJ2-5; D possibly corresponds to TRBD1 (6 bases). The CDR3 has 15 amino acids. Germline-derived CDR1 and CDR2 are LNHNV and YYDKDF (reference sequence). Trimming stripped 5 bases from V and 5 bases from J, with 18 bases between.

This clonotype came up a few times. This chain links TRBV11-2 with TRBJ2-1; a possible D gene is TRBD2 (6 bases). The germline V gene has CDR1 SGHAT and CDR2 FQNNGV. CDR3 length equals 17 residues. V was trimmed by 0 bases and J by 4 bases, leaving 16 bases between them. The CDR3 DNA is TGTGCCAGCAGCTTAGAGCCGGCGGGGACTGGTTACAATGAGCAGTTCTTC. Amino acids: CASSLEPAGTGYNEQFF.

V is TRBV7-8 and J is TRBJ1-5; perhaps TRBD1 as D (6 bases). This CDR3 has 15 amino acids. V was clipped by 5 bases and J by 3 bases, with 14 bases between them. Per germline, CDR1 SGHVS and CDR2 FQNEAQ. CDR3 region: CASSPRGAFNQPQHF. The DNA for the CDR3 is TGTGCCAGCAGCCCTAGGGGGGCGTTCAATCAGCCCCAGCATTTT.

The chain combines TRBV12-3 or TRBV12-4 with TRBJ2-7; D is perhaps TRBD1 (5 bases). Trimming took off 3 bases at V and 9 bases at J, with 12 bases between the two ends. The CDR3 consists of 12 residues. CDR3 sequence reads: CASSLQGLRQYF. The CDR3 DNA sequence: TGTGCCAGCAGTTTGCAGGGCCTTCGGCAGTACTTC.

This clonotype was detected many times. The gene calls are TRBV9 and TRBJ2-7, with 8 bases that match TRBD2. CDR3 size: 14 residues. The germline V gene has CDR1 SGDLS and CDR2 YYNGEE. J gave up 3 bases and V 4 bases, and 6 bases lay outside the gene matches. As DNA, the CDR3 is TGTGCCAGCAGCAAGACCGGGACTAGCTACGAGCAGTACTTC. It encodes CASSKTGTSYEQYF.

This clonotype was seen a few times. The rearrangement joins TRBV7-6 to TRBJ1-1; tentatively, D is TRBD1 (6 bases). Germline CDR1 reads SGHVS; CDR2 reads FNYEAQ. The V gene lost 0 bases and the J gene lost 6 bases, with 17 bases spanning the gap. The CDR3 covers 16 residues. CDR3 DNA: TGTGCCAGCAGCTTAGCGTCGGGGGGGCGGATGGCTGAAGCTTTCTTT. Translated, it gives CASSLASGGRMAEAFF.

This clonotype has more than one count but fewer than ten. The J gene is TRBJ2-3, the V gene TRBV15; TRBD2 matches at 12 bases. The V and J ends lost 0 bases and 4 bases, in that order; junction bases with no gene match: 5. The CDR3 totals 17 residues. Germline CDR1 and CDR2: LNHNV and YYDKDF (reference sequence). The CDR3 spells CATSREGLAGGPDTQYF. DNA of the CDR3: TGTGCCACCAGCAGAGAGGGGCTAGCGGGAGGGCCAGATACGCAGTATTTT.

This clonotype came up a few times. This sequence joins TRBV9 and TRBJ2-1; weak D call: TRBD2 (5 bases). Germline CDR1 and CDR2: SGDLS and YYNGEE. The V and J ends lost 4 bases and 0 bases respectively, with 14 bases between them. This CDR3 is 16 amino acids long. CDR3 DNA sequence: TGTGCCAGCAGCCCCCAGTTAGAGGGCTCCTACAATGAGCAGTTCTTC. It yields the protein CASSPQLEGSYNEQFF.

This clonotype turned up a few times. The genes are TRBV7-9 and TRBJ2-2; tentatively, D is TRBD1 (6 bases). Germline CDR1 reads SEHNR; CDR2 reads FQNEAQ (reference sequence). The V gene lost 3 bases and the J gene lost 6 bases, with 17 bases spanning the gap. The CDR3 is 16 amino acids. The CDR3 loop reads CASSFIGTTGPGELFF. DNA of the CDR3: TGTGCCAGCAGCTTTATCGGGACGACAGGCCCCGGGGAGCTGTTTTTT.

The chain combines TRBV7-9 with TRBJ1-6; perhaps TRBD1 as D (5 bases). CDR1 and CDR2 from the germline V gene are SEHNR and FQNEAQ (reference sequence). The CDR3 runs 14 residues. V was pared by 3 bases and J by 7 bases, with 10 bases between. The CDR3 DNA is TGTGCCAGCAGCTTTCTGGGGGAAAATTCACCCCTCCACTTT. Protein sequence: CASSFLGENSPLHF.

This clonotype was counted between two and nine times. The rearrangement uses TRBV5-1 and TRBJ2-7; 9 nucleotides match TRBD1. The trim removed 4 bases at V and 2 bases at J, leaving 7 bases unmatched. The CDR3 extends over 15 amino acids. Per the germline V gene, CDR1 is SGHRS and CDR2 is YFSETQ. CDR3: CASSPGRTGAYEQYF. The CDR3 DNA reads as TGCGCCAGCAGCCCGGGGAGGACAGGGGCCTACGAGCAGTACTTC.

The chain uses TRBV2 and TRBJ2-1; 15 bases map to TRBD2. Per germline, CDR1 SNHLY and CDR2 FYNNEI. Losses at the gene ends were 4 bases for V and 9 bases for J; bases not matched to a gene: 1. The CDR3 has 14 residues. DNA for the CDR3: TGTGCCAGCAGTGGGGGACTAGCGGGAGGTGAGCAGTTCTTC. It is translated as CASSGGLAGGEQFF.

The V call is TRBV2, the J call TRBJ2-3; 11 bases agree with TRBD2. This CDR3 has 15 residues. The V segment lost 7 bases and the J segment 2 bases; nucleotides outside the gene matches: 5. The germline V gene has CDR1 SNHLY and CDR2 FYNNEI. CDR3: CASKGLAGYTDTQYF. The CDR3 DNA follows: TGTGCCAGCAAAGGACTAGCGGGCTACACAGATACGCAGTATTTT.

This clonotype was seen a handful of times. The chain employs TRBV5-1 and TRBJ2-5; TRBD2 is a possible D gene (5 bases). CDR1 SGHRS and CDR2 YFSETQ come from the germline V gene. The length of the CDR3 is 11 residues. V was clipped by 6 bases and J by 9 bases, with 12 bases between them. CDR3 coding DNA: TGCGCCAGCAAAGGGATGGAGGCCCAGTACTTC. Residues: CASKGMEAQYF.

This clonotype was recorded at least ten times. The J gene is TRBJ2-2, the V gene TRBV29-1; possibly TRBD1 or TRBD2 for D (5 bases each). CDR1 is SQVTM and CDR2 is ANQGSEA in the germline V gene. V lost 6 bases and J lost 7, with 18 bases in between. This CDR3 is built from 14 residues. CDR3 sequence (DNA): TGCAGCGTGGGGACCAACGCTTTTGGCGGGGAGCTGTTTTTT. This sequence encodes CSVGTNAFGGELFF.

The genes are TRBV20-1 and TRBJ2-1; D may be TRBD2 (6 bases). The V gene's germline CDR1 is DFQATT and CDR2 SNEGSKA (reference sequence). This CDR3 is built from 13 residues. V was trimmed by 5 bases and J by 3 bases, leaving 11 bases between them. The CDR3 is CSAAGGDYNEQFF. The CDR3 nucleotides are TGCAGTGCTGCCGGGGGAGACTACAATGAGCAGTTCTTC.

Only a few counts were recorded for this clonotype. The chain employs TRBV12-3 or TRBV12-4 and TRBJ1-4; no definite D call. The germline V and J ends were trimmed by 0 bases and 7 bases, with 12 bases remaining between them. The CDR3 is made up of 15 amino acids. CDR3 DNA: TGTGCCAGCAGTTTAGCGCTAGGCCGTCGTGAAAAACTGTTTTTT. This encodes CASSLALGRREKLFF.